This TCR beta chain derives from a study of T cells in Graves' hyperthyroidism and ophthalmopathy. Study-level points and caveats: Blood shared most expanded thyroid clonotypes above 0.001.

Fresh 10 ml peripheral blood yielded PBMCs. Researchers took RNA transcripts and amplified the TCR beta CDR3 regions from them. In the first-round RT-PCR of the TCR CDR3, the HTBI primer set was used. A single record per CDR3 protein comes from TCRdb applying MiXCR to the multiplex PCR reads. Of around 340,000 distinct CDR3 sequences listed, about a sixth are singletons. Concerning this clonotype itself: As yet, its antigen is unknown.

The TCR sequence derives from a woman in her 30s with Graves' hyperthyroidism that later progressed to Graves' ophthalmopathy. The sample consisted of blood.

The CDR3 bases are TGCAGCGTTGAAGTGAGCGGAACAACTAATGAAAAACTGTTTTTT. Translated, it gives CSVEVSGTTNEKLFF. V usage is TRBV29-1 and J usage is TRBJ1-4; no definite D call. Per germline, CDR1 SQVTM and CDR2 ANQGSEA. The V end lost 1 base, the J end lost 0 bases, and 9 bases lay between the germline ends. This CDR3 is 15 amino acids long.